This T cell receptor (beta chain) was sequenced for a study of blood T cell repertoires in COVID-19. Study-wide background: Material from acute and convalescent COVID-19 was sourced from the United States, Italy and Spain.

Sequencing was performed with immunoSEQ multiplex PCR; in TCRdb, only in-frame clones are kept and a portion is missing. The table lists hundreds of thousands of clones, 80% to 90% of them singletons. CDR1 SNHLY and CDR2 FYNNEI come from the germline V gene. The CDR3 covers 15 residues. Germline trimming cut 5 bases from V and 4 bases from J; bases unmatched to any gene: 8. The clonotype originates from a woman between 40 and 50 years old who had been exposed to COVID-19. Sequenced: PBMCs or T cells enriched from blood (not recorded which). This rearrangement joins TRBV2 to TRBJ1-2; the match to TRBD1 covers 9 bases. For the CDR3, the DNA is TGTGCCAGCAGTCTCTCGACAGGGGGAGGCTATGGCTACACCTTC. Translated, it gives CASSLSTGGGYGYTF.